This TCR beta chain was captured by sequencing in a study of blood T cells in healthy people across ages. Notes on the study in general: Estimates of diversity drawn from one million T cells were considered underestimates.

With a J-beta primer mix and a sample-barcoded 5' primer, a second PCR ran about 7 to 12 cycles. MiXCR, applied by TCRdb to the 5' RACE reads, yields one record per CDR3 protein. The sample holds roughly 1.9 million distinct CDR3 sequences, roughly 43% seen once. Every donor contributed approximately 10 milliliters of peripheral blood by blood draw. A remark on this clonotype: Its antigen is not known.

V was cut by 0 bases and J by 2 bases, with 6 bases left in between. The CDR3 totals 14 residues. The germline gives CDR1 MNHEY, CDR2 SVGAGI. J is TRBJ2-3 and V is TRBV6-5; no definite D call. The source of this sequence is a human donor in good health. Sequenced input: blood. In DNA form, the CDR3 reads TGTGCCAGCAGTTACTCCAGATTCACAGATACGCAGTATTTT. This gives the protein CASSYSRFTDTQYF.